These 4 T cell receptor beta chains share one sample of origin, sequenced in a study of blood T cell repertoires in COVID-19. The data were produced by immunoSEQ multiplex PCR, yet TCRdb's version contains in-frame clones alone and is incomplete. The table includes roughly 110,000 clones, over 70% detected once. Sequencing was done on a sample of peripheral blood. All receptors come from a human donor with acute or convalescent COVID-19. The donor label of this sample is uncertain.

CDR3: CASSLSGHSDIQYF. The DNA of the CDR3 is TGTGCCAGCAGCTTATCCGGTCATTCGGACATTCAGTACTTC. J is TRBJ2-4 and V is TRBV7-2; D gene ambiguous. V lost 2 bases to trimming and J lost 8 bases, with 13 bases between them. The CDR3 spans 14 residues. Looked up from germline, CDR1 is SGHTA and CDR2 is FQGNSA.

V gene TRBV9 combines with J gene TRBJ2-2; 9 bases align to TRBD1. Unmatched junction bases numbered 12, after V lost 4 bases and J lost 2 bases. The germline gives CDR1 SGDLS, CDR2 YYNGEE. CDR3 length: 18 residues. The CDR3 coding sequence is TGTGCCAGCAGCTCCCAGGGGGGACAGGGATTCAACACCGGGGAGCTGTTTTTT. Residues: CASSSQGGQGFNTGELFF.

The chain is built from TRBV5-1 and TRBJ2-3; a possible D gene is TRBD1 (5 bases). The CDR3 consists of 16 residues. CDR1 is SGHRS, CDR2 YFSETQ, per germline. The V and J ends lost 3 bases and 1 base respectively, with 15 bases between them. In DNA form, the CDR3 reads TGCGCCAGCAGCTATGAAGGGGTATCAGGCACAGATACGCAGTATTTT. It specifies CASSYEGVSGTDTQYF.

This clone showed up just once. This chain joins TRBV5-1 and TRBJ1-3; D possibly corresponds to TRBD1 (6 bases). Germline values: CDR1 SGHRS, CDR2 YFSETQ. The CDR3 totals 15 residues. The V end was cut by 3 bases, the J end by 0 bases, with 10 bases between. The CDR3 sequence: CASSSRGSSGNTIYF. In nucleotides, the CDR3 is TGCGCCAGCAGCTCCAGGGGTAGCTCTGGAAACACCATATATTTT.